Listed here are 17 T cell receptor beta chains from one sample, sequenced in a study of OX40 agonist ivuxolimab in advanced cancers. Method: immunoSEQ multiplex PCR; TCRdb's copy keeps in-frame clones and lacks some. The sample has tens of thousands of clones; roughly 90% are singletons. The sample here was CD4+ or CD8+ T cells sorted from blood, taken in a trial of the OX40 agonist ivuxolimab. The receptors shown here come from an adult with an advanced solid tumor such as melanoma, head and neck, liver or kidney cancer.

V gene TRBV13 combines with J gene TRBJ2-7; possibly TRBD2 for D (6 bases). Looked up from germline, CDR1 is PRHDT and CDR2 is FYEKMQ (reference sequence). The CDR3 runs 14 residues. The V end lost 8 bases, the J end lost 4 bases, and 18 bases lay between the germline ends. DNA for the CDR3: TGTGCCAGCGCCTTATGGCGGGAAGCATACGAGCAGTACTTC. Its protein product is CASALWREAYEQYF.

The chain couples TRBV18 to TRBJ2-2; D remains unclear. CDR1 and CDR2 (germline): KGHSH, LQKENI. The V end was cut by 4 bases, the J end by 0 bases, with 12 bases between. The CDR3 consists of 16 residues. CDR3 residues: CASSQPDPTNTGELFF. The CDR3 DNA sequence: TGTGCCAGCTCACAACCGGACCCTACGAACACCGGGGAGCTGTTTTTT.

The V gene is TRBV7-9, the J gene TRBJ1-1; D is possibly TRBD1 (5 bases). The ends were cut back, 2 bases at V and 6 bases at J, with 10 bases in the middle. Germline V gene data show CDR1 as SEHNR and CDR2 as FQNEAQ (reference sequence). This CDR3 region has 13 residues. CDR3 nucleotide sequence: TGTGCCAGCAGCTTACCCCCGGGGGCTGAAGCTTTCTTT. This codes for CASSLPPGAEAFF.

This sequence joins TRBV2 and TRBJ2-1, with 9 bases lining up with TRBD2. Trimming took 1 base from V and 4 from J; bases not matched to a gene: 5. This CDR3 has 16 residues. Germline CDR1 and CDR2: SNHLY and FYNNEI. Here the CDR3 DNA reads TGTGCCAGCAGTGAAGTAGCGGGAGTCGGATACAATGAGCAGTTCTTC. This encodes CASSEVAGVGYNEQFF. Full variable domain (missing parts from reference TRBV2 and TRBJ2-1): EPEVTQTPSHQVTQMGQEVILRCVPISNHLYFYWYRQILGQKVEFLVSFYNNEISEKSEIFDDQFSVERPDGSNFTLKIRSTKLEDSAMYFCASSEVAGVGYNEQFFGPGTRLTVL.

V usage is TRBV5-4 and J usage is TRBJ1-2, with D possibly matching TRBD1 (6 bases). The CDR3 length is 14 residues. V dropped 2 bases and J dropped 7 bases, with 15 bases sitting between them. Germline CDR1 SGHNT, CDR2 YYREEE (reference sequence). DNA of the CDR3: TGTGCCAGCAGCTTCAGGACAGAAGTGTTTGGCTACACCTTC. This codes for CASSFRTEVFGYTF.

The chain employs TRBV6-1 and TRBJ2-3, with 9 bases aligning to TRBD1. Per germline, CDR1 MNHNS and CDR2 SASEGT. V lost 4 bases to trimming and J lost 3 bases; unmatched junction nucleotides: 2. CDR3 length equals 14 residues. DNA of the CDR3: TGTGCCAGCAGTGCAGGGACAGGGACAGATACGCAGTATTTT. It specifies CASSAGTGTDTQYF.

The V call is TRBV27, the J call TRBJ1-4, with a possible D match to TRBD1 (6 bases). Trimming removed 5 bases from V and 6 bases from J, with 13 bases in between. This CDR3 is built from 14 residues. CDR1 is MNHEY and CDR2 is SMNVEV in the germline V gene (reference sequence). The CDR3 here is CASSTLDRHEKLFF. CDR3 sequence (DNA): TGTGCCAGCAGTACGTTAGACAGGCATGAAAAACTGTTTTTT.

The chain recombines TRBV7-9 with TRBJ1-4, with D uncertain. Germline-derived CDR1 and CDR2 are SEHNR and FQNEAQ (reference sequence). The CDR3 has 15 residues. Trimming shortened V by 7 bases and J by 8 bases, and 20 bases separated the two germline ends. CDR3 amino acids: CASTPYGRFGEKLFF. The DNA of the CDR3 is TGTGCCAGCACCCCTTATGGGCGGTTTGGGGAAAAACTGTTTTTT. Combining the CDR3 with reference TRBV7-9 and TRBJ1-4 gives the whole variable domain DTGVSQNPRHKITKRGQNVTFRCDPISEHNRLYWYRQTLGQGPEFLTYFQNEAQLEKSRLLSDRFSAERPKGSFSTLEIQRTEQGDSAMYLCASTPYGRFGEKLFFGSGTQLSVL.

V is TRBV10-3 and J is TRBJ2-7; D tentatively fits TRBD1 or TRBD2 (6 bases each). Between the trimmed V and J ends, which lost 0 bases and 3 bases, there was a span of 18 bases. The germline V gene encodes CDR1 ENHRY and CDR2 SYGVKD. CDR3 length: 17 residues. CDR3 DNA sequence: TGTGCCATCAGTGAGTCGATCGGGGGTAGAGGGGGCTACGAGCAGTACTTC. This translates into CAISESIGGRGGYEQYF.

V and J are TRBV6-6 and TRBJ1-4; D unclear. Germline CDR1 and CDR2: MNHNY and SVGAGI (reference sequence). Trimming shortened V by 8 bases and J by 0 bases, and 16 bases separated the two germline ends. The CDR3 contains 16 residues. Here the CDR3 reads CASGISGETTNEKLFF. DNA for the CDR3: TGTGCCAGCGGCATCAGCGGGGAAACAACTAATGAAAAACTGTTTTTT.

CDR3 protein: CASATSGRVDEQFF. For the CDR3, the DNA is TGTGCCAGCGCAACTAGCGGGAGGGTCGATGAGCAGTTCTTC. The chain combines TRBV9 with TRBJ2-1; 13 nucleotides line up with TRBD2. The CDR3 has 14 residues. With V trimmed by 7 bases and J by 8 bases, 6 bases remained unmatched. Germline V gene lookup returns CDR1 SGDLS and CDR2 YYNGEE.

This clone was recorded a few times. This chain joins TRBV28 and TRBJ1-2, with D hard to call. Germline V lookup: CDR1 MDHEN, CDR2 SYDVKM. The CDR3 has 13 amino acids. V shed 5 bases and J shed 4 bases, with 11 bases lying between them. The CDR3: CASSLQTLYGYTF. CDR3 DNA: TGTGCCAGCAGTCTCCAGACGCTCTATGGCTACACCTTC.

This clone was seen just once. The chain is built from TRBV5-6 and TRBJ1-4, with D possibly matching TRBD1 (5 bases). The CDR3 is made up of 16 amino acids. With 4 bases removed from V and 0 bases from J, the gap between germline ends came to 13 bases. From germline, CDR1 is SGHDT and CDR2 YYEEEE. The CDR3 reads CASSLEGTATNEKLFF. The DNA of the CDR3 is TGTGCCAGCAGCCTTGAGGGGACGGCAACTAATGAAAAACTGTTTTTT.

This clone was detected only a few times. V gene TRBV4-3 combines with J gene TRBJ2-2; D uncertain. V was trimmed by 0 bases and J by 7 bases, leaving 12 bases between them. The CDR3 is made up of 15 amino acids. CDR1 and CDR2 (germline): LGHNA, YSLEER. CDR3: CASSQDSGLDGELFF. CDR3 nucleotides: TGCGCCAGCAGCCAAGATTCCGGGCTGGACGGGGAGCTGTTTTTT.

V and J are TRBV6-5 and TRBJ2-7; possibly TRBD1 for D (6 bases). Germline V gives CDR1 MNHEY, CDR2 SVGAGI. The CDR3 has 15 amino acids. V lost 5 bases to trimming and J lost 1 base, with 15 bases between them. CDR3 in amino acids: CASSAQTGSSYEQYF. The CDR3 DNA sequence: TGTGCCAGCAGTGCCCAAACAGGGAGTTCCTACGAGCAGTACTTC.

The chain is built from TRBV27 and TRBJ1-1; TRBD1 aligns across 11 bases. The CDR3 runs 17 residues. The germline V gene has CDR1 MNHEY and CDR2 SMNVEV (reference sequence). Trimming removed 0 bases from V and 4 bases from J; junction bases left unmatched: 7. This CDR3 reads CASSLSWTGGAGTEAFF. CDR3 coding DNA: TGTGCCAGCAGTTTATCGTGGACAGGGGGCGCGGGCACTGAAGCTTTCTTT.

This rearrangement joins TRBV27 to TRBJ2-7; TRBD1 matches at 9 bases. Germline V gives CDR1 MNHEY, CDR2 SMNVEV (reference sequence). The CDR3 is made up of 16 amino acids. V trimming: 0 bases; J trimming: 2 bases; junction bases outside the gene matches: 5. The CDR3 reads CASSLSPGTGTYEQYF. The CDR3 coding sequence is TGTGCCAGCAGTTTATCGCCGGGGACAGGGACCTACGAGCAGTACTTC.